This T cell receptor (beta chain) comes out of a study of blood T cell repertoires in COVID-19. About the study: Samples taken during acute and convalescent COVID-19 were collected in the United States, Italy and Spain. Sample material is recorded as cDNA or gDNA derived from T cells, B-cell-depleted T cells, or PBMCs.

Trimming shortened V by 5 bases and J by 0 bases, and 22 bases separated the two germline ends. The CDR3 is made up of 18 amino acids. The germline CDR1 and CDR2 sequences are SEHNR and FQNEAQ (reference sequence). The method was immunoSEQ multiplex PCR; TCRdb's version includes in-frame clones alone and lacks a portion of them. The sample records tens of thousands of clones, around 80% being singletons. The material sequenced was peripheral blood. The origin of this receptor is a man between 65 and 85 years old with acute or convalescent COVID-19. The rearrangement joins TRBV7-9 to TRBJ1-1, with a tentative D call TRBD1 (5 bases). In DNA form, the CDR3 reads TGTGCCAGCAGCCCGGGAGGCGGGGGACGTGTGGTGAACACTGAAGCTTTCTTT. It translates to CASSPGGGGRVVNTEAFF.